This TCR beta chain appears in the sequencing data of a study of OX40 agonist ivuxolimab in advanced cancers. Generated by immunoSEQ multiplex PCR, the TCRdb table keeps only in-frame clones and is missing some. The profile covers 70,000 to 75,000 clones, with about 85% appearing a single time and approximately 0.5% taken by the ten largest. Study-level findings and limits: Among T cells, CD8+ cells averaged more expanded clones than CD4+ cells. Among the least clonally expanded were partial responders at 0.1-3.0 mg/kg.

This CDR3 spans 19 amino acids. V shed 2 bases, J shed 0 bases, and the junction held 12 bases outside the gene matches. Germline assignment: CDR1 SGHTA and CDR2 FQGNSA. Regarding this clone: Its cognate antigen is unknown.

This TCR was recovered from an adult with an advanced solid tumor such as melanoma, head and neck, liver or kidney cancer. This chain connects TRBV7-2 to TRBJ2-7; TRBD2 aligns across 11 bases. This sample comprised CD4+ or CD8+ T cells sorted from blood, obtained in a trial of the OX40 agonist ivuxolimab. The CDR3 region is CASSLRPPGLAAHSYEQYF. CDR3 sequence (DNA): TGTGCCAGCAGCTTACGACCGCCGGGACTAGCGGCCCACTCCTACGAGCAGTACTTC.